Listed below are T cell receptor beta chains from one sample, sequenced in a study of response to subunit inactivated influenza vaccine. TCRdb recomputed calls from the RT-PCR reads with MiXCR, one row per CDR3 protein. The sample carries 500,000 to 750,000 distinct CDR3 sequences, around 15% recorded once. Source: PBMCs from blood, taken 12 days after vaccination. The receptor source for this set is a man aged 45-60 years who received an inactivated influenza vaccine. CDR3s include the opening cysteine and the closing phenylalanine or tryptophan. The D gene is left open where the match is weak. Part of the rows lack a size; the others show once, few, many or a class for expanded clones.

j_call v_call clone_size d_call cdr3_aa cdr3_nt
TRBJ1-5 TRBV20-1 - - CSADSGRRNFEPQHF TGCAGTGCTGATTCCGGGCGCCGGAATTTTGAGCCCCAGCATTTT
TRBJ2-3 TRBV20-1 few - CSARDLRQATDTQYF TGCAGTGCTAGAGACCTTCGGCAGGCGACAGATACGCAGTATTTT
TRBJ2-1 TRBV9 few TRBD2 CASSPGASGGGYEQFF TGTGCCAGCAGCCCAGGGGCTAGCGGGGGCGGATATGAGCAGTTCTTC
TRBJ2-7 TRBV27 few TRBD1 CASSQLPGQGYEQYF TGTGCCAGCAGTCAACTACCTGGACAGGGCTACGAGCAGTACTTC
TRBJ2-3 TRBV15 - - CATSIANGDTQYF TGTGCCACCAGCATCGCGAATGGAGATACGCAGTATTTT
TRBJ1-1 TRBV7-2 few - CASSLFDSGGTEAFF TGTGCCAGCAGCTTATTTGACAGTGGGGGCACTGAAGCTTTCTTT
TRBJ2-5 TRBV7-9 - TRBD2 CASSFHSGTSGETQYF TGTGCCAGCAGCTTCCACTCCGGGACTAGCGGAGAGACCCAGTACTTC
TRBJ2-2 TRBV7-9 - - CASSSTPPGNTGELFF TGTGCCAGCAGCTCAACACCCCCGGGGAACACCGGGGAGCTGTTTTTT
TRBJ1-5 TRBV19 - - CASSIAGGNQPQHF TGTGCCAGTAGTATAGCAGGGGGCAATCAGCCCCAGCATTTT
TRBJ2-7 TRBV5-1 many - CASSLRGQGTYEQYF TGCGCCAGCAGCTTGCGGGGCCAGGGGACCTACGAGCAGTACTTC
TRBJ1-4 TRBV7-2 - TRBD1 CASSQRDSEKLFF TGTGCCAGCAGCCAAAGGGACAGCGAAAAACTGTTTTTT
TRBJ2-1 TRBV19 once - CASSTQYLDNEQFF TGTGCCAGTAGTACCCAGTATTTGGACAATGAGCAGTTCTTC
TRBJ2-1 TRBV7-2 few - CASSLEVGYNEQFF TGTGCCAGCAGCTTAGAGGTGGGCTACAATGAGCAGTTCTTC
TRBJ2-7 TRBV20-1 many - CSAKGRHRYEQYF TGCAGTGCCAAGGGGCGACATAGGTACGAGCAGTACTTC
TRBJ1-5 TRBV7-2 - - CASSLLGRVNQPQHF TGTGCCAGCAGCTTATTAGGCAGAGTCAATCAGCCCCAGCATTTT
TRBJ2-1 TRBV9 few - CASSVGVANEQFF TGTGCCAGCAGCGTAGGGGTAGCAAATGAGCAGTTCTTC
TRBJ1-6 TRBV6-1 - - CASLPGAGLVAPLHF TGTGCCAGCCTCCCGGGGGCAGGCTTGGTGGCCCCCCTCCACTTT